This entry concerns a single T cell receptor beta chain. Its antigen is not known. These data originate in a study of PD-1 blockade in classical Hodgkin lymphoma. Exposure to brentuximab vedotin varied, and each patient had relapsed following autologous stem cell transplantation. This table comes from immunoSEQ multiplex PCR, and its TCRdb copy is limited to in-frame clones, with some not included. The table includes about 98,000 clones, 81% detected once. Whole-study findings and limits: Patients with an early start, nivolumab under 1 year after ASCT, were excluded.

The origin of this receptor is a human donor with classical Hodgkin lymphoma. Sequences were derived from peripheral blood mononuclear cells (PBMCs), sampled before the second cycle of nivolumab.

The CDR3 DNA reads TGTGCCAGTAGACTCCATTCCCGGGGGGCCTACGAGCAGTACTTC. Translated, it gives CASRLHSRGAYEQYF. The V and J genes are TRBV19 and TRBJ2-7; 7 positions match TRBD2. J lost 2 bases, V lost 6 bases, and 10 bases had no gene match. CDR3 length: 15 amino acids. Germline loops: CDR1 LNHDA, CDR2 SQIVND (reference sequence).